Below are 24 T cell receptor beta chains sequenced from a single sample in a study of response to subunit inactivated influenza vaccine. Each CDR3 protein gets one entry after TCRdb re-called the RT-PCR reads with MiXCR. The sample has around 500,000 distinct CDR3 sequences; approximately 9.9% are singletons. This specimen was PBMCs from blood, taken 40 to 50 days after vaccination. The source of these receptors is a man between 50 and 59 years old who received an inactivated influenza vaccine.

This clonotype was detected ten times or more. The rearrangement links TRBV20-1 to TRBJ1-1; D is perhaps TRBD1 (6 bases). Trimming took off 5 bases at V and 0 bases at J, with 16 bases between the two ends. This CDR3 contains 15 residues. Germline V gene sequence: CDR1 DFQATT, CDR2 SNEGSKA (reference sequence). CDR3 protein: CSAHPGHHLNTEAFF. The CDR3 DNA follows: TGCAGTGCTCATCCGGGACACCATTTGAACACTGAAGCTTTCTTT.

The chain has TRBV11-2 and TRBJ1-1; D unclear. Trimming shortened V by 1 base and J by 7 bases, and 7 bases separated the two germline ends. Per the germline V gene, CDR1 is SGHAT and CDR2 is FQNNGV. CDR3 length: 12 residues. The CDR3 loop reads CASSLVGREAFF. Here the CDR3 DNA reads TGTGCCAGCAGCTTAGTCGGGCGTGAAGCTTTCTTT.

The V gene is TRBV5-5, the J gene TRBJ1-1; D is unresolved. CDR1 is SGHKS and CDR2 is YYEKEE in the germline V gene (reference sequence). With 4 bases removed from V and 1 base from J, the gap between germline ends came to 17 bases. The CDR3 extends over 16 amino acids. The DNA for the CDR3 is TGTGCCAGCAGCCCCCGCGGGTCAGGAGGGAACACTGAAGCTTTCTTT. Translating gives CASSPRGSGGNTEAFF.

The CDR3: CASSPRVTTKNIQYF. For the CDR3, the DNA is TGTGCCAGCTCACCACGTGTCACTACAAAAAACATTCAGTACTTC. The chain joins TRBV18 to TRBJ2-4; D is undetermined. The germline V gene has CDR1 KGHSH and CDR2 LQKENI. Trimming pared 1 base from V and 4 bases from J, leaving 11 bases between. There are 15 residues in the CDR3.

This clonotype came up a few times. This chain uses TRBV9 with TRBJ1-1, with unresolved D. CDR1 is SGDLS and CDR2 is YYNGEE in the germline V gene. Trimming stripped 1 base from V and 1 base from J, with 11 bases between. The CDR3 covers 15 residues. The CDR3 spells CASSVTLDPNTEAFF. The CDR3 DNA sequence: TGTGCCAGCAGCGTAACCCTAGACCCGAACACTGAAGCTTTCTTT.

This clonotype showed up many times. The chain carries TRBV12-3 or TRBV12-4 and TRBJ2-7, with TRBD1 matching over 8 bases. The CDR3 loop spans 14 amino acids. V shed 5 bases, J shed 9 bases, and the junction held 12 bases outside the gene matches. The CDR3 spells CASSIQGQGGLQYF. The CDR3 DNA sequence: TGTGCCAGCAGTATCCAAGGACAGGGTGGATTGCAGTACTTC.

The rearrangement uses TRBV2 and TRBJ1-4, with D unresolved. Germline V gives CDR1 SNHLY, CDR2 FYNNEI. The CDR3 sequence is 16 residues long. V was cut by 6 bases and J by 0 bases, with 14 bases left in between. The CDR3 DNA is TGTGCCAGCAGGAGACGGACCTTTGCAACTAATGAAAAACTGTTTTTT. Its translation is CASRRRTFATNEKLFF. Combining the CDR3 with reference TRBV2 and TRBJ1-4 gives the whole variable domain EPEVTQTPSHQVTQMGQEVILRCVPISNHLYFYWYRQILGQKVEFLVSFYNNEISEKSEIFDDQFSVERPDGSNFTLKIRSTKLEDSAMYFCASRRRTFATNEKLFFGSGTQLSVL.

This clonotype was found many times. V and J are TRBV20-1 and TRBJ2-5, with D tentatively TRBD2 (5 bases). Deletions cut 4 bases from V and 2 bases from J, with 14 bases between. Looked up from germline, CDR1 is DFQATT and CDR2 is SNEGSKA (reference sequence). This CDR3 is 14 amino acids long. CDR3 protein: CSAMQGGGQETQYF. CDR3 nucleotides: TGCAGTGCTATGCAAGGAGGTGGGCAAGAGACCCAGTACTTC.

The rearrangement uses TRBV29-1 and TRBJ1-2, with D unresolved. In germline, CDR1 is SQVTM, CDR2 ANQGSEA. There are 11 residues in the CDR3. Deletions cut 7 bases from V and 7 bases from J, with 13 bases between. The CDR3 sequence: CSEREMGGYTF. In DNA form, the CDR3 reads TGCAGCGAAAGGGAGATGGGTGGCTACACCTTC. Looking up the rest from reference TRBV29-1 and TRBJ1-2 gives the full variable domain: SAVISQKPSRDICQRGTSLTIQCQVDSQVTMMFWYRQQPGQSLTLIATANQGSEATYESGFVIDKFPISRPNLTFSTLTVSNMSPEDSSIYLCSEREMGGYTFGSGTRLTVV.

This clonotype was observed a handful of times. The CDR3 here is CSASLDRGAYEQYF. The CDR3 region has the DNA TGCAGTGCTAGCTTGGACAGGGGAGCCTACGAGCAGTACTTC. V usage is TRBV20-1 and J usage is TRBJ2-7; 9 positions agree with TRBD1. Germline values: CDR1 DFQATT, CDR2 SNEGSKA (reference sequence). The junction had 5 bases not matched to a gene; V was cut back by 3 bases and J by 2 bases. The CDR3 extends over 14 amino acids.

This clonotype was picked up many times. The J gene is TRBJ2-3, the V gene TRBV5-1, with D possibly TRBD1 on 6 matching bases. Trimming took 2 bases from V and 4 from J, leaving 14 bases between them. The CDR3 covers 15 residues. CDR1 SGHRS and CDR2 YFSETQ come from the germline V gene. The CDR3 nucleotides are TGCGCCAGCAGCTTTCGGACGGACAGCGCAGATACGCAGTATTTT. Translated, it gives CASSFRTDSADTQYF. The full variable domain, with the rest looked up from reference TRBV5-1 and TRBJ2-3, is KAGVTQTPRYLIKTRGQQVTLSCSPISGHRSVSWYQQTPGQGLQFLFEYFSETQRNKGNFPGRFSGRQFSNSRSEMNVSTLELGDSALYLCASSFRTDSADTQYFGPGTRLTVL.

There are a few counts of this clonotype. The chain combines TRBV29-1 with TRBJ2-4, with TRBD1 as a possible D gene (6 bases). Germline loops: CDR1 SQVTM, CDR2 ANQGSEA. Trimming pared 7 bases from V and 3 bases from J, leaving 16 bases between. The CDR3 length is 14 residues. As DNA, the CDR3 is TGCAGCGCACTAATCGACAGGCTCAAAAACATTCAGTACTTC. It codes for CSALIDRLKNIQYF.

This clonotype was detected many times. The chain employs TRBV6-6 and TRBJ2-3; no definite D call. Trimming took off 5 bases at V and 1 base at J, with 4 bases between the two ends. The CDR3 is made up of 12 amino acids. Germline values: CDR1 MNHNY, CDR2 SVGAGI (reference sequence). Here the CDR3 reads CASSHRTDTQYF. The CDR3 nucleotides are TGTGCCAGCAGTCACCGCACAGATACGCAGTATTTT.

In this sample, this clonotype turned up many times. This chain connects TRBV6-5 to TRBJ2-2, with D unclear. Germline loops: CDR1 MNHEY, CDR2 SVGAGI. Trimming took off 6 bases at V and 6 bases at J, with 11 bases between the two ends. The CDR3 spans 13 residues. The CDR3 loop reads CASSYLRAGELFF. CDR3 DNA sequence: TGTGCCAGCAGCTATCTCCGTGCCGGGGAGCTGTTTTTT.

The chain combines TRBV20-1 with TRBJ2-6; TRBD1 agrees at 11 bases. The CDR3 has 17 residues. V lost 3 bases, J lost 1 base, and 5 bases stayed unmatched. Germline-derived CDR1 and CDR2 are DFQATT and SNEGSKA (reference sequence). The CDR3 sequence is CSARGTGGLSGANVLTF. As DNA, the CDR3 is TGCAGTGCTAGGGGGACAGGGGGTTTATCTGGGGCCAACGTCCTGACTTTC.

This clonotype appeared a few times. The chain joins TRBV5-1 to TRBJ2-3; tentatively, D is TRBD1 (5 bases). This CDR3 contains 16 residues. CDR1 and CDR2 (germline): SGHRS, YFSETQ. Trimming removed 4 bases at V and 4 bases at J, with 19 bases between. The CDR3 DNA follows: TGCGCCAGCAGCACGCGACAGAGAAGTCTTCCAGATACGCAGTATTTT. This translates into CASSTRQRSLPDTQYF.

V usage is TRBV6-1 and J usage is TRBJ2-1; 13 bases align to TRBD2. Unmatched junction bases numbered 5, after V lost 6 bases and J lost 0 bases. The CDR3 consists of 17 residues. Germline values: CDR1 MNHNS, CDR2 SASEGT. The DNA for the CDR3 is TGTGCCAGCAGACGGACTAGCGGGGGCACCTCCTACAATGAGCAGTTCTTC. Translation: CASRRTSGGTSYNEQFF.

This clonotype was detected ten times or more. The rearrangement joins TRBV7-2 to TRBJ2-1; 9 bases map to TRBD1. After removal of 0 bases from V and 9 bases from J, the junction contained 9 bases not matched to a gene. CDR1 is SGHTA, CDR2 FQGNSA, per germline. The CDR3 runs to 16 residues. The CDR3 DNA follows: TGTGCCAGCAGCTTAGCCCCGGGACAGGGTAATAGTGAGCAGTTCTTC. Translation: CASSLAPGQGNSEQFF.

The chain combines TRBV20-1 with TRBJ2-2; 7 bases fit TRBD2. Trimming cost V 6 bases and J 5 bases; bases outside gene matches: 12. This CDR3 region has 15 residues. Germline V gene sequence: CDR1 DFQATT, CDR2 SNEGSKA (reference sequence). The CDR3 spells CSAKVSGSRTGELFF. CDR3 nucleotide sequence: TGCAGTGCCAAGGTTAGCGGGTCTCGGACCGGGGAGCTGTTTTTT.

This clonotype was observed many times. V usage is TRBV12-3 or TRBV12-4 and J usage is TRBJ1-5; no firm D call. V shed 3 bases and J shed 7 bases, with 10 bases lying between them. The CDR3 length is 13 residues. In nucleotides, the CDR3 is TGTGCCAGCAGTTTTGGGGTAGGGCAGCCCCAGCATTTT. Its translation is CASSFGVGQPQHF.

Many counts were recorded for this clonotype. The rearrangement uses TRBV7-3 and TRBJ2-1; TRBD2 aligns across 7 bases. This CDR3 is built from 14 residues. Unmatched junction bases numbered 8, after V lost 2 bases and J lost 10 bases. Germline lookup yields CDR1 SGHTA and CDR2 FQGTGA. CDR3 in amino acids: CASSLVAGVEEQFF. The CDR3 nucleotides read TGTGCCAGCAGCTTAGTGGCGGGAGTTGAGGAGCAGTTCTTC. The full variable domain, its missing parts supplied by reference TRBV7-3 and TRBJ2-1, is GAGVSQTPSNKVTEKGKYVELRCDPISGHTALYWYRQSLGQGPEFLIYFQGTGAADDSGLPNDRFFAVRPEGSVSTLKIQRTERGDSAVYLCASSLVAGVEEQFFGPGTRLTVL.

This clonotype was seen only a few times. This sequence joins TRBV28 and TRBJ2-7, with a possible D match to TRBD1 (5 bases). The germline V gene encodes CDR1 MDHEN and CDR2 SYDVKM. This CDR3 comprises 14 residues. The V gene lost 4 bases and the J gene lost 5 bases, with 15 bases spanning the gap. CDR3 bases: TGTGCCAGCAGTTCCGTGGCAGGGTCCCACGAGCAGTACTTC. It is translated as CASSSVAGSHEQYF. Using reference TRBV28 and TRBJ2-7 for the parts outside the CDR3, the full variable domain is DVKVTQSSRYLVKRTGEKVFLECVQDMDHENMFWYRQDPGLGLRLIYFSYDVKMKEKGDIPEGYSVSREKKERFSLILESASTNQTSMYLCASSSVAGSHEQYFGPGTRLTVT.

This clonotype has just a few counts. The chain is built from TRBV6-1 and TRBJ2-7; D possibly corresponds to TRBD1 (6 bases). Trimming shortened V by 5 bases and J by 3 bases, and 20 bases separated the two germline ends. The CDR3 is 16 residues long. The germline CDR1 and CDR2 sequences are MNHNS and SASEGT. The CDR3 bases are TGTGCCAGCAGTAGAGCCCCAGGGGTAGGGATCTACGAGCAGTACTTC. Its translation is CASSRAPGVGIYEQYF.

This clonotype appeared a few times. V usage is TRBV18 and J usage is TRBJ2-5; the D gene is possibly TRBD1 (5 bases). Germline loops: CDR1 KGHSH, CDR2 LQKENI. The V and J ends lost 0 bases and 2 bases respectively, with 7 bases between them. There are 14 residues in the CDR3. CDR3 amino acids: CASSPPTVQETQYF. In nucleotides, the CDR3 is TGTGCCAGCTCACCACCGACAGTTCAAGAGACCCAGTACTTC.